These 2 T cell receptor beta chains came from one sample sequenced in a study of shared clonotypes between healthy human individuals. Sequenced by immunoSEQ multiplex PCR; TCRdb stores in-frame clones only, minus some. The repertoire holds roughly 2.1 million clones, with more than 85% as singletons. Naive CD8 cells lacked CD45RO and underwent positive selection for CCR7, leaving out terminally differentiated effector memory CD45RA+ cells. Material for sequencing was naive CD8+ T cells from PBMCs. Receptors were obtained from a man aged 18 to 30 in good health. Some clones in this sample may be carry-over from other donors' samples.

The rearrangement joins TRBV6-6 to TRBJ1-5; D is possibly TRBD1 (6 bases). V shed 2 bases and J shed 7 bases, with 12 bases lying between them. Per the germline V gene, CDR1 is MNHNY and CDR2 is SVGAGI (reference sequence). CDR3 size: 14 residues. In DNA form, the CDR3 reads TGTGCCAGCAGTTACCCGGACAGTTCACAGCCCCAGCATTTT. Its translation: CASSYPDSSQPQHF.

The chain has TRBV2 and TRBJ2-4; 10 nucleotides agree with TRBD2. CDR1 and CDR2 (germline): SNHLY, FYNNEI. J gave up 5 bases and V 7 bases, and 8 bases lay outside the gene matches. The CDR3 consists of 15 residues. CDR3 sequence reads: CASKVSSGSQNIQYF. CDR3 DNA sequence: TGTGCCAGCAAGGTCTCTAGCGGGAGCCAAAACATTCAGTACTTC.